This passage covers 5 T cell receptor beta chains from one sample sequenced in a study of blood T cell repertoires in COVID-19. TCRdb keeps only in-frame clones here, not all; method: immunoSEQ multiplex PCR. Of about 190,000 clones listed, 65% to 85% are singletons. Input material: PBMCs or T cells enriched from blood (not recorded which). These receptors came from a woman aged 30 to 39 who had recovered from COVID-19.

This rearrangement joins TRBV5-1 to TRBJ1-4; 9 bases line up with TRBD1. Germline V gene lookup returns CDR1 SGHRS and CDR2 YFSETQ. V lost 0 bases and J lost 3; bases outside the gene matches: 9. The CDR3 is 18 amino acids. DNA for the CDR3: TGCGCCAGCAGCTTGGCCAAGGGACAGGGTTCTTCTAATGAAAAACTGTTTTTT. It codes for CASSLAKGQGSSNEKLFF.

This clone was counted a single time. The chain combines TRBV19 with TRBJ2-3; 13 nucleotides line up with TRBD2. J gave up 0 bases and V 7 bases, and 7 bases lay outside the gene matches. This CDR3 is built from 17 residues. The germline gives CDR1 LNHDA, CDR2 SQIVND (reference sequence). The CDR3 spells CASNPRTSGRSTDTQYF. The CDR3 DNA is TGTGCCAGTAATCCGAGGACTAGCGGGAGAAGCACAGATACGCAGTATTTT.

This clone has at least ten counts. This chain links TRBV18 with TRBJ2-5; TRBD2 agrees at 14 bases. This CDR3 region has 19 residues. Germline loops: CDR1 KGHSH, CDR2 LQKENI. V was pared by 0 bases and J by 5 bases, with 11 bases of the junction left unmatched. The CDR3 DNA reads TGTGCCAGCTCACCACCGTTGACTAGCGGGAGGGACCTCCGGGAGACCCAGTACTTC. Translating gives CASSPPLTSGRDLRETQYF.

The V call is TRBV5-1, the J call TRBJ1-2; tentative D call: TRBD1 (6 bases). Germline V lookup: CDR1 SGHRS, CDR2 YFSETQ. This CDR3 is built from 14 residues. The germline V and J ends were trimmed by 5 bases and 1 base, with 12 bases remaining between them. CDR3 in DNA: TGCGCCAGCAGACAGGGCGGAAGTAACTATGGCTACACCTTC. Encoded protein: CASRQGGSNYGYTF.

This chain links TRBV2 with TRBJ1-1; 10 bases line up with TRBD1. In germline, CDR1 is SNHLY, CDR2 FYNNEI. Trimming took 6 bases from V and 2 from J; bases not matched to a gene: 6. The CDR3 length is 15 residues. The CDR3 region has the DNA TGTGCCAGCAGAGTAAGGGACAGGGGAAACACTGAAGCTTTCTTT. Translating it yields CASRVRDRGNTEAFF. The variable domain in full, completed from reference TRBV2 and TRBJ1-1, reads EPEVTQTPSHQVTQMGQEVILRCVPISNHLYFYWYRQILGQKVEFLVSFYNNEISEKSEIFDDQFSVERPDGSNFTLKIRSTKLEDSAMYFCASRVRDRGNTEAFFGQGTRLTVV.